This T cell receptor beta chain appears in the sequencing data of a study of identifying expanded T cells in peripheral blood. Study-wide results and limits: Variance in clone template counts between approximately two-week samples significantly increased with total template count across all healthy donors.

The data were produced by immunoSEQ multiplex PCR, yet TCRdb's version contains in-frame clones alone and is incomplete. The sample contains some 93,000 clones, around 90% of which appear only once. In this sample, this clone turned up a few times. What it binds is unknown. Germline CDR1 SGHTA, CDR2 FQGNSA. With 3 bases removed from V and 1 base from J, the gap between germline ends came to 16 bases. The CDR3 covers 17 residues. The sequenced sample was blood. This TCR was sampled from a person aged 18 to 70 in good health. The chain couples TRBV7-2 to TRBJ2-1; weak D call: TRBD2 (6 bases). CDR3 coding DNA: TGTGCCAGCAGCTTCGGAACTAGCTTAGCATCCTACAATGAGCAGTTCTTC. This codes for CASSFGTSLASYNEQFF.